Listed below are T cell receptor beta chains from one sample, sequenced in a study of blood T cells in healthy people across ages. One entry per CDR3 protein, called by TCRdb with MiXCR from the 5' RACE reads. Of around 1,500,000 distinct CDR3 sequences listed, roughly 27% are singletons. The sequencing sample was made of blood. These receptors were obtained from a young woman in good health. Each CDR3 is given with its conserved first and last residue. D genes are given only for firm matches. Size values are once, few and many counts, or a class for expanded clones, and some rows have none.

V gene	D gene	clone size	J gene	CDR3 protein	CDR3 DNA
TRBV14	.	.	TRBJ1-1	CASSQTGGRRNTEAFF	TGTGCCAGCAGCCAGACGGGGGGACGGAGGAACACTGAAGCTTTCTTT
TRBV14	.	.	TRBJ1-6	CASSQTNSPLHF	TGTGCCAGCAGCCAGACAAATTCACCCCTCCACTTT
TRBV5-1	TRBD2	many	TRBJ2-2	CASSPGLAGGLTGELFF	TGCGCCAGCAGCCCCGGACTAGCGGGGGGGCTCACCGGGGAGCTGTTTTTT
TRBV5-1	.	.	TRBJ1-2	CASSPDSPFYGYTF	TGCGCCAGCAGCCCCGACAGCCCTTTCTATGGCTACACCTTC
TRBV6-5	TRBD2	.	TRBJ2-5	CASSSSGAPQETQYF	TGTGCCAGCAGCTCTAGCGGAGCCCCACAAGAGACCCAGTACTTC
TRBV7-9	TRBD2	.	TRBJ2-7	CASSSREDGSYEQYF	TGTGCCAGCAGCTCCCGGGAGGACGGCTCCTACGAGCAGTACTTC
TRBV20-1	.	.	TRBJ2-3	CSAFGGAFVDTQYF	TGCAGTGCTTTCGGGGGAGCTTTCGTAGATACGCAGTATTTT
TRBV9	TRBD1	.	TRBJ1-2	CASQRDSYGYTF	TGTGCCAGCCAGCGGGACAGCTATGGCTACACCTTC
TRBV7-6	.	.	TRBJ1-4	CASSARRMGGTNEKLFF	TGTGCCAGCAGCGCTAGAAGGATGGGGGGGACGAACGAAAAACTGTTTTTT
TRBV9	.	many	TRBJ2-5	CASSANNRPYQETQYF	TGTGCCAGCAGCGCAAACAACCGGCCGTACCAAGAGACCCAGTACTTC
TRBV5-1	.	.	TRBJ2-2	CASSGEGLTTGELFF	TGCGCCAGCAGCGGAGAGGGGCTGACCACCGGGGAGCTGTTTTTT
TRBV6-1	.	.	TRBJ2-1	CASSASGGGPISYNEQFF	TGTGCCAGCAGTGCTTCCGGGGGAGGCCCGATCTCCTACAATGAGCAGTTCTTC
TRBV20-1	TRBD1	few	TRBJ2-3	CSATGGDRGSADTQYF	TGCAGTGCTACCGGGGGGGACAGGGGGTCGGCAGATACGCAGTATTTT
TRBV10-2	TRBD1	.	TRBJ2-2	CASRIQGAGGELFF	TGCGCCAGCAGGATCCAGGGGGCTGGCGGGGAGCTGTTTTTT
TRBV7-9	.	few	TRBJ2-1	CASSAQGELGGNEQFF	TGTGCCAGCAGCGCACAGGGTGAGCTGGGAGGGAATGAGCAGTTCTTC
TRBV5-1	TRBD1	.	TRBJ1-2	CASSGGTGGDYGYTF	TGCGCCAGCAGCGGAGGGACAGGGGGCGACTATGGCTACACCTTC
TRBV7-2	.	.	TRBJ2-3	CASNLETDTQYF	TGTGCCAGCAACTTAGAGACAGATACGCAGTATTTT
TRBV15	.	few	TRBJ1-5	CATSRDNKGPRIQPQHF	TGTGCCACCAGCAGAGATAACAAGGGTCCCCGGATTCAGCCCCAGCATTTT
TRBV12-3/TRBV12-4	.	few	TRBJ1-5	CASQVGNQPQHF	TGTGCCAGTCAGGTTGGCAATCAGCCCCAGCATTTT
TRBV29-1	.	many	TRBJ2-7	CSVESGDYEQYF	TGCAGCGTTGAATCGGGGGACTACGAGCAGTACTTC
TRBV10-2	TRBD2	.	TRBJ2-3	CASSESASGNTDTQYF	TGCGCCAGCAGTGAGTCGGCTAGCGGAAACACAGATACCCAGTATTTT
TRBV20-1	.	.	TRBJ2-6	CSAPLFNVLTF	TGCAGTGCTCCACTTTTCAACGTCCTGACTTTC
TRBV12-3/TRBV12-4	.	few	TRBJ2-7	CASSFPTEKQYF	TGTGCCAGCAGTTTCCCCACAGAGAAGCAGTACTTC
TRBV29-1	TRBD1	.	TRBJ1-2	CSAQGASGYTF	TGCAGCGCACAGGGGGCGAGCGGCTACACCTTC
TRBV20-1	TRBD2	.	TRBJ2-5	CSATKGGLADPQETQYF	TGCAGTGCGACAAAGGGGGGACTAGCGGATCCGCAAGAGACCCAGTACTTC
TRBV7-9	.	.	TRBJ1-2	CASSLTPQTGTYGYTF	TGTGCCAGCAGCCTGACCCCTCAGACAGGCACCTATGGCTACACCTTC
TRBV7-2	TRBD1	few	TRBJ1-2	CASSSSRDRTSYGYTF	TGTGCCAGCAGCTCTAGCCGGGACAGGACCTCCTATGGCTACACCTTC
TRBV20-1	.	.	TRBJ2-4	CSASQGGGNIQYF	TGCAGTGCTAGTCAGGGGGGGGGGAACATTCAGTACTTC
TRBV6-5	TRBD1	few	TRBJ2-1	CASSLDRVPGNEQFF	TGTGCCAGCAGTCTCGACAGGGTGCCAGGCAATGAGCAGTTCTTC
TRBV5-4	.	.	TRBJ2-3	CASSLPGQQDTQYF	TGTGCCAGCAGCCTTCCGGGACAACAAGATACGCAGTATTTT
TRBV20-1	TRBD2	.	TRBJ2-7	CSARRTGTGGLVQYF	TGCAGTGCTAGACGGACCGGGACGGGGGGATTGGTGCAGTACTTC
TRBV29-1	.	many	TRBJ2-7	CSVEVNDYEQYF	TGCAGCGTTGAGGTTAATGACTACGAGCAGTACTTC
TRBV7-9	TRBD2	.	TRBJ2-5	CVSSTRLALQETQYF	TGTGTCAGCAGCACCCGACTAGCTCTCCAAGAGACCCAGTACTTC
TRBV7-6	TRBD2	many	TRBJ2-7	CASSSPSGGKQYF	TGTGCCAGCAGCTCCCCTAGCGGGGGCAAGCAGTACTTC
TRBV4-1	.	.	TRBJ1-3	CASSPLGGAGNTIYF	TGCGCCAGCAGCCCATTAGGCGGAGCTGGAAACACCATATATTTT
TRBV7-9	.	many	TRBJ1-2	CASSLEHYGYTF	TGTGCCAGCAGCTTAGAGCACTATGGCTACACCTTC
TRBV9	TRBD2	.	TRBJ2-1	CASSASGRQETQFF	TGTGCCAGCAGCGCTAGCGGGAGGCAAGAGACCCAGTTCTTC
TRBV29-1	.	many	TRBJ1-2	CSVTVGEYGYTF	TGCAGCGTTACGGTGGGGGAGTATGGCTACACCTTC
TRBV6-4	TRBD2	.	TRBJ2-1	CASSRTSLRETQFF	TGTGCCAGCAGTCGGACTAGCCTGAGAGAGACCCAGTTCTTC
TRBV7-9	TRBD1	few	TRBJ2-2	CASSSRDRKNTGELFF	TGTGCCAGCAGCAGCCGGGACAGGAAGAACACCGGGGAGCTGTTTTTT
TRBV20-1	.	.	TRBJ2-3	CSARDLGAGISTDTQYF	TGCAGTGCTAGGGACTTAGGAGCCGGGATTAGCACAGATACGCAGTATTTT